Each of the 21 T cell receptor beta chains below was sequenced from the same sample in a study of cytomegalovirus exposure and HLA in healthy donors. A multiplex PCR was run with 60 Vbeta primers and 13 Jbeta primers. This table comes from immunoSEQ multiplex PCR, and its TCRdb copy is limited to in-frame clones, with some not included. This sample carries around 170,000 clones, 82% of them seen once, and the ten largest clones take roughly 0.73%. The sequencing input was PBMCs. Receptors originate from a woman under 30 in good health and CMV-seronegative.

This clone was seen more than once but under ten times. The chain couples TRBV4-1 to TRBJ1-5; 7 bases line up with TRBD1. Germline CDR1 is MGHRA and CDR2 is YSYEKL. V gave up 0 bases and J gave up 4 bases; unmatched junction bases: 6. This CDR3 contains 16 residues. The CDR3 bases are TGCGCCAGCAGCCAAGAAGGAGGGGGCACAAATCAGCCCCAGCATTTT. Amino acid sequence: CASSQEGGGTNQPQHF.

The chain employs TRBV15 and TRBJ2-1; 8 nucleotides align to TRBD2. V trimming: 5 bases; J trimming: 5 bases; junction bases outside the gene matches: 5. Germline assignment: CDR1 LNHNV and CDR2 YYDKDF (reference sequence). There are 14 residues in the CDR3. The CDR3 DNA sequence: TGTGCCACCAGCCCGGGACTAGTCGACAATGAGCAGTTCTTC. It codes for CATSPGLVDNEQFF.

V usage is TRBV2 and J usage is TRBJ2-7, with 12 bases identical to TRBD1. The CDR3 sequence is 14 residues long. V was pared by 5 bases and J by 4 bases, with 3 bases of the junction left unmatched. The V gene's germline CDR1 is SNHLY and CDR2 FYNNEI. The CDR3 spells CASSWDRGQYEQYF. The CDR3 DNA follows: TGTGCCAGCAGTTGGGACAGGGGGCAATACGAGCAGTACTTC.

The chain employs TRBV7-8 and TRBJ2-7, with D perhaps TRBD1 (6 bases). CDR3 size: 15 residues. The ends were cut back, 3 bases at V and 0 bases at J, with 12 bases in the middle. Germline loops: CDR1 SGHVS, CDR2 FQNEAQ. The CDR3 DNA reads as TGTGCCAGCAGCTTCCGGGACACCTTCTCCTACGAGCAGTACTTC. It encodes CASSFRDTFSYEQYF.

The rearrangement joins TRBV6-5 to TRBJ1-1; D ambiguous. This CDR3 has 13 residues. CDR1 and CDR2 from the germline V gene are MNHEY and SVGAGI. Trimming took off 2 bases at V and 1 base at J, with 5 bases between the two ends. The CDR3 here is CASSYRRNTEAFF. CDR3 DNA: TGTGCCAGCAGTTACCGGAGGAACACTGAAGCTTTCTTT.

The chain employs TRBV29-1 and TRBJ1-1, with 8 nucleotides matching TRBD1. Germline V gives CDR1 SQVTM, CDR2 ANQGSEA. The CDR3 consists of 11 residues. V lost 4 bases to trimming and J lost 12 bases; unmatched junction nucleotides: 7. The chain's CDR3 is CSVGGRQGSFF. The CDR3 bases are TGCAGCGTTGGGGGGCGACAGGGGTCTTTCTTT.

The chain joins TRBV7-6 to TRBJ2-1; 15 bases map to TRBD2. V trimming: 5 bases; J trimming: 4 bases; junction bases outside the gene matches: 3. CDR3 length: 16 residues. Germline V lookup: CDR1 SGHVS, CDR2 FNYEAQ. As DNA, the CDR3 is TGTGCCAGCAGCGCCGGGACTAGCGGGGGGTACAATGAGCAGTTCTTC. Its translation: CASSAGTSGGYNEQFF.

V is TRBV6-5 and J is TRBJ2-5; 7 bases are a match to TRBD1. The CDR3 totals 14 residues. Unmatched junction bases numbered 5, after V lost 5 bases and J lost 2 bases. Germline V gene data show CDR1 as MNHEY and CDR2 as SVGAGI. For the CDR3, the DNA is TGTGCCAGCAGTCCTCCGGGACAGCAAGAGACCCAGTACTTC. Translation: CASSPPGQQETQYF.

In this sample, this clone turned up a few times. The chain couples TRBV4-2 to TRBJ1-6; D uncertain. This CDR3 has 16 amino acids. The germline V gene has CDR1 LGHNA and CDR2 YNFKEQ. V was clipped by 0 bases and J by 0 bases, with 6 bases between them. CDR3 coding DNA: TGTGCCAGCAGCCAAGAGGGCAGCTCCTATAATTCACCCCTCCACTTT. It specifies CASSQEGSSYNSPLHF.

The V gene is TRBV5-8, the J gene TRBJ1-5; 7 bases are shared with TRBD1. The CDR3 covers 15 residues. CDR1 and CDR2 (germline): SGHTS, YDEGEE. Trimming removed 5 bases from V and 2 bases from J; junction bases left unmatched: 7. CDR3 sequence (DNA): TGTGCCAGCAGGCCAGGGGGAGCACGCAATCAGCCCCAGCATTTT. This sequence encodes CASRPGGARNQPQHF. Full variable domain (rest looked up from reference TRBV5-8 and TRBJ1-5): EAGVTQSPTHLIKTRGQQATLRCSPISGHTSVYWYQQALGLGLQFLLWYDEGEERNRGNFPPRFSGRQFPNYSSELNVNALELEDSALYLCASRPGGARNQPQHFGDGTRLSIL.

This chain links TRBV10-1 with TRBJ2-5, with 8 bases fitting TRBD1. The germline V gene has CDR1 WNHNN and CDR2 SYGVQD (reference sequence). The CDR3 extends over 14 amino acids. The V and J ends lost 2 bases and 4 bases, in that order; junction bases with no gene match: 3. CDR3 sequence reads: CASSEPGTGETQYF. CDR3 in DNA: TGCGCCAGCAGTGAGCCCGGGACAGGAGAGACCCAGTACTTC.

On this clone: Other DNA sequences in the sample encode the same CDR3. For the CDR3, the DNA is TGTGCCAGCAGCTTACCTGTGAACACTGAAGCTTTCTTT. Protein sequence: CASSLPVNTEAFF. V is TRBV7-9 and J is TRBJ1-1, with D uncertain. The CDR3 runs 13 residues. Germline-derived CDR1 and CDR2 are SEHNR and FQNEAQ (reference sequence). The V end lost 2 bases, the J end lost 0 bases, and 4 bases lay between the germline ends.

The V and J genes are TRBV7-8 and TRBJ2-3; 10 bases are shared with TRBD1. Germline CDR1 SGHVS, CDR2 FQNEAQ. This CDR3 region has 17 residues. V dropped 1 base and J dropped 0; count of bases not matched to a gene: 4. The CDR3 region has the DNA TGTGCCAGCAGCTTAGAATTGGGACAGGGGAGCACAGATACGCAGTATTTT. It specifies CASSLELGQGSTDTQYF.

The chain has TRBV18 and TRBJ2-7; 7 bases align to TRBD2. This CDR3 is built from 13 residues. Germline assignment: CDR1 KGHSH and CDR2 LQKENI. With V trimmed by 7 bases and J by 6 bases, 9 bases remained unmatched. The CDR3 sequence: CASYEQRDGEQYF. The CDR3 nucleotides read TGTGCCAGCTACGAACAGCGGGATGGCGAGCAGTACTTC.

This chain connects TRBV7-8 to TRBJ2-7; 12 nucleotides line up with TRBD2. Trimming removed 5 bases from V and 4 bases from J; junction bases left unmatched: 18. The germline gives CDR1 SGHVS, CDR2 FQNEAQ. CDR3 length: 19 residues. The CDR3 DNA reads TGTGCCAGCAGCCCTTTTGGGCTAGCGGGAGGGCTGGCCATTTACGAGCAGTACTTC. Its protein is CASSPFGLAGGLAIYEQYF. The full variable domain, in which reference TRBV7-8 and TRBJ2-7 provide the parts outside the CDR3, is GAGVSQSPRYKVAKRGQDVALRCDPISGHVSLFWYQQALGQGPEFLTYFQNEAQLDKSGLPSDRFFAERPEGSVSTLKIQRTQQEDSAVYLCASSPFGLAGGLAIYEQYFGPGTRLTVT.

The CDR3 region is CASSQGTSGSGEETQYF. Here the CDR3 DNA reads TGTGCCAGCAGCCAAGGGACTAGCGGGAGTGGAGAAGAGACCCAGTACTTC. The V and J genes are TRBV4-2 and TRBJ2-5; 13 bases are a match to TRBD2. V was pared by 1 base and J by 3 bases, with 5 bases of the junction left unmatched. Germline-derived CDR1 and CDR2 are LGHNA and YNFKEQ. The CDR3 is 17 residues long.

The V call is TRBV4-1, the J call TRBJ2-3, with D perhaps TRBD2 (5 bases). Germline V gene data show CDR1 as MGHRA and CDR2 as YSYEKL. This CDR3 is 17 amino acids long. V was cut by 1 base and J by 5 bases, with 19 bases left in between. The CDR3 loop reads CASSQASGLTGLDTQYF. The DNA for the CDR3 is TGCGCCAGCAGCCAAGCCTCCGGACTCACTGGTTTAGATACGCAGTATTTT.

This chain joins TRBV7-9 and TRBJ1-2; 9 bases fit TRBD1. V lost 6 bases to trimming and J lost 8 bases; unmatched junction nucleotides: 10. Germline V gene lookup returns CDR1 SEHNR and CDR2 FQNEAQ (reference sequence). The CDR3 has 14 amino acids. The DNA for the CDR3 is TGTGCCAGCAGTTGGACAGGGGCTTTAAAAGGCTACACCTTC. Its translation is CASSWTGALKGYTF.

The chain joins TRBV5-1 to TRBJ2-7, with 9 positions matching TRBD1. The CDR3 runs 17 residues. V lost 0 bases to trimming and J lost 5 bases; unmatched junction nucleotides: 12. CDR1 SGHRS and CDR2 YFSETQ come from the germline V gene. In DNA, the CDR3 is TGCGCCAGCAGCTTGGCCCCACGTGAACAGGGGGCCCACGAGCAGTACTTC. Translating it yields CASSLAPREQGAHEQYF.

CDR3 in amino acids: CASTSFGQGPGELFF. In DNA form, the CDR3 reads TGTGCCAGCACATCTTTTGGACAGGGGCCCGGGGAGCTGTTTTTT. The J gene is TRBJ2-2, the V gene TRBV6-5; 9 positions match TRBD1. Trimming cost V 7 bases and J 6 bases; bases outside gene matches: 9. From germline, CDR1 is MNHEY and CDR2 SVGAGI. The CDR3 is made up of 15 amino acids.

This clone was observed once. The chain couples TRBV19 to TRBJ1-2; D gene uncertain. This CDR3 contains 13 residues. Per germline, CDR1 LNHDA and CDR2 SQIVND (reference sequence). V dropped 6 bases and J dropped 7 bases, with 15 bases sitting between them. The CDR3 protein is CASSETKFGGYTF. CDR3 in DNA: TGTGCCAGTAGCGAGACAAAGTTCGGTGGCTACACCTTC.